One and the same sample provided the 5 T cell receptor beta chains below, sequenced in a study of cytomegalovirus exposure and HLA in healthy donors. PCR employed 60 Vbeta and 13 Jbeta primers. TCRdb's copy holds only in-frame clones and misses some; the assay was immunoSEQ multiplex PCR. The profile covers fewer than 150,000 clones, with about four fifths appearing a single time and about 4.5% taken by the ten largest. The sample was PBMCs. The receptors here all came from a man between 25 and 39 years old in good health.

This clone was detected only a few times. This chain uses TRBV14 with TRBJ2-3; 9 bases are a match to TRBD2. CDR3 length equals 18 residues. The V gene's germline CDR1 is SGHDN and CDR2 FVKESK. V trimming: 4 bases; J trimming: 4 bases; junction bases outside the gene matches: 15. CDR3 region: CASSPTPVWREGADTQYF. The CDR3 DNA follows: TGTGCCAGCAGCCCGACCCCGGTATGGCGGGAGGGAGCAGATACGCAGTATTTT.

The chain couples TRBV4-3 to TRBJ1-2, with D perhaps matching TRBD1 (6 bases). V gave up 4 bases and J gave up 8 bases, with 23 bases separating them. CDR3 length: 16 amino acids. Per the germline V gene, CDR1 is LGHNA and CDR2 is YSLEER. This CDR3 is CASSPDVLGQGLGYTF. For the CDR3, the DNA is TGCGCCAGCAGCCCCGACGTCCTGGGACAAGGCTTGGGCTACACCTTC.

V usage is TRBV10-2 and J usage is TRBJ2-5; 8 bases match TRBD2. This CDR3 is built from 15 residues. The trim removed 5 bases at V and 4 bases at J, leaving 9 bases unmatched. Looked up from germline, CDR1 is WSHSY and CDR2 is SAAADI. The CDR3 nucleotides read TGCGCCAGCAGTCTTTCCGGGAGGGGAGGAGAGACCCAGTACTTC. Amino acids: CASSLSGRGGETQYF.

The rearrangement joins TRBV7-8 to TRBJ2-4, with TRBD2 matching over 7 bases. With 5 bases clipped from V and 5 bases from J, the junction kept 6 bases outside the gene matches. The CDR3 is made up of 14 amino acids. Germline CDR1 reads SGHVS; CDR2 reads FQNEAQ. DNA of the CDR3: TGTGCCAGCAGCCCCCGGGAGGTGGAAAACATTCAGTACTTC. This translates into CASSPREVENIQYF. The full variable domain, in which reference TRBV7-8 and TRBJ2-4 provide the parts outside the CDR3, is GAGVSQSPRYKVAKRGQDVALRCDPISGHVSLFWYQQALGQGPEFLTYFQNEAQLDKSGLPSDRFFAERPEGSVSTLKIQRTQQEDSAVYLCASSPREVENIQYFGAGTRLSVL.

The V call is TRBV12-2, the J call TRBJ2-5; no DNA check was done on the table's D call, TRBD1. TRBV12-2 is a pseudogene segment. The CDR3 sequence is 12 residues long. In DNA form, the CDR3 reads TGTGCAAGTAGCAGGGGGAGAGAGACCCAGTACTTC. This encodes CASSRGRETQYF.